A selection of T cell receptor beta chains follows, all from one sample in a study of identifying expanded T cells in peripheral blood. Sequenced by immunoSEQ multiplex PCR; TCRdb stores in-frame clones only, minus some. The data show 100,000 or so clones, with 70% to 90% seen just once and about 18% held by the top ten. The sequenced sample consisted of blood. The receptors here all came from a person aged 18-70 years in good health. CDR3s include the opening cysteine and the closing phenylalanine or tryptophan. Each record gives: V gene, clone size, J gene, D gene, CDR3 DNA, CDR3 protein. The D gene is left open where the match is weak. Expanded clones get a size class; other rows say once, few or many, or leave the size out.

TRBV6-1	-	TRBJ1-4	-	TGTGCCAGCAGTGAAAAGGGGTTTGGATCTAATGAAAAACTGTTTTTT	CASSEKGFGSNEKLFF
TRBV5-1	-	TRBJ2-2	TRBD1	TGCGCCAGCAGCGCGGGACAGGGGGCTTGGACCGGGGAGCTGTTTTTT	CASSAGQGAWTGELFF
TRBV27	-	TRBJ1-6	TRBD1	TGTGCCAGCAGTTTATTCGCCCGGACAGGGAGCTCCTATAATTCACCCCTCCACTTT	CASSLFARTGSSYNSPLHF
TRBV7-9	-	TRBJ1-3	-	TGTGCCAGCAGCCCCCAGGGCGATTCTGGAAACACCATATATTTT	CASSPQGDSGNTIYF
TRBV7-8	-	TRBJ2-7	-	TGTGCCAGCAGCGACCGGGGACGAAGCTCCTACGAGCAGTACTTC	CASSDRGRSSYEQYF
TRBV7-2	-	TRBJ1-2	-	TGTGCCAGCAGCTTAGCTCCCGGGGGCAGCGGCTATGGCTACACCTTC	CASSLAPGGSGYGYTF
TRBV7-9	-	TRBJ2-1	-	TGTGCCAGCAGGAGGGCGGCCGGGTATGAGCAGTTCTTC	CASRRAAGYEQFF
TRBV5-1	-	TRBJ2-1	-	TGCGCCAGCAGCTTGTTAGAGGGAGGCTCCTACAATGAGCAGTTCTTC	CASSLLEGGSYNEQFF
TRBV5-6	-	TRBJ1-1	TRBD1	TGTGCCAGCAGCTTGGGGCAGGGGGTCCCTGAAGCTTTCTTT	CASSLGQGVPEAFF
TRBV2	once	TRBJ2-7	-	TGTGCCAGCAGTGTCCAGGGGCCCTTGAACGAGCAGTACTTC	CASSVQGPLNEQYF
TRBV6-1	-	TRBJ1-6	-	TGTGCCAGCAGTGAAGTCTTGGCCGGGCCAAATAATTCACCCCTCCACTTT	CASSEVLAGPNNSPLHF
TRBV18	-	TRBJ1-5	-	TGTGCCAGCTCGCCGCCCGGGGGGGGGCAATTCAATCAGCCCCAGCATTTT	CASSPPGGGQFNQPQHF
TRBV4-1	-	TRBJ1-2	-	TGCGCCAGCAGATACGAGAGGGGCGGATCTTCTAACTATGGCTACACCTTC	CASRYERGGSSNYGYTF
TRBV5-1	-	TRBJ2-7	-	TGCGCCAGCAGCACGGACAGCTACGAGCAGTACTTC	CASSTDSYEQYF
TRBV7-9	few	TRBJ1-2	TRBD1	TGTGCCAGCAGCCGGGATCCTGACAGGGTCTATGGCTACACCTTC	CASSRDPDRVYGYTF
TRBV11-2	once	TRBJ1-2	TRBD1	TGTGCCAGCAGCTTAGAAGAATTACAGGGGGCCCACTATGGCTACACCTTC	CASSLEELQGAHYGYTF
TRBV2	-	TRBJ2-1	TRBD2	TGTGCCAGCAGTTCAGCGGGGGGGTACAATGAGCAGTTCTTC	CASSSAGGYNEQFF
TRBV6-5	-	TRBJ2-3	TRBD2	TGTGCCAGCAGTTACGTAGCGGGGGGGACATATACGCAGTATTTT	CASSYVAGGTYTQYF
TRBV6-5	-	TRBJ1-2	-	TGTGCCAGCAGTTCCACAGTAAGGGGAAGCTACACCTTC	CASSSTVRGSYTF
TRBV10-1	-	TRBJ2-3	TRBD2	TGCGCCAGCAGTGGGAGCGGGGGCTACACAGATACGCAGTATTTT	CASSGSGGYTDTQYF
TRBV15	-	TRBJ2-7	-	TGTGCCACCAGCAGAGCGGAGTATAACGAGCAGTACTTC	CATSRAEYNEQYF
TRBV28	-	TRBJ1-5	TRBD1	TGTGCCAGCAGCCCCGGGACAGGGGGCGCGGATGGCAATCAGCCCCAGCATTTT	CASSPGTGGADGNQPQHF